These 2 T cell receptor beta chains originate from one sample sequenced in a study of blood T cell repertoires in COVID-19 (dated by TCRdb to 2018 to 2021). The library was prepared using the immunoSEQ multiplex PCR assay. TCRdb's version of the immuneACCESS table is confined to in-frame rearrangements and falls short of the full clone set. An unresolved V gene accounts for under half of the shortfall where checked; the remainder is of unknown origin. For this sample there are 55,000 to 80,000 clones; roughly 80% appear just once. About 14% of the sample is held by the ten biggest clonotypes. Sequencing was performed on peripheral blood. The receptors stem from a man between 60 and 75 years old with COVID-19, enrolled during active disease.

As for this clone: Other DNA sequences of this sample code for an identical CDR3. The chain carries TRBV20-1 and TRBJ2-7; a weak D match, TRBD1 (6 bases). Germline CDR1 DFQATT, CDR2 SNEGSKA (reference sequence). V dropped 5 bases and J dropped 4 bases, with 9 bases sitting between them. The length of the CDR3 is 11 residues. Written as DNA, the CDR3 is TGCAGTGCTCGTACAGGGTACGAGCAGTACTTC. As protein: CSARTGYEQYF.

The chain combines TRBV5-1 with TRBJ2-3, with D tentatively TRBD2 (6 bases). Trimming removed 4 bases at V and 0 bases at J, with 18 bases between. CDR1 is SGHRS and CDR2 is YFSETQ in the germline V gene. The CDR3 contains 17 residues. The CDR3 protein is CASSRLGTQLSTDTQYF. The CDR3 DNA reads as TGCGCCAGCAGCCGACTCGGGACTCAGCTAAGCACAGATACGCAGTATTTT.